This TCR beta chain emerged from a study of blood T cell repertoires in COVID-19. Across the whole study: Samples of COVID-19 (acute and convalescent) were obtained from the United States, Italy and Spain. PBMCs, B-cell-depleted T cells, or T cells were the source of the cDNA or gDNA that made up the material.

With 7 bases removed from V and 5 bases from J, the gap between germline ends came to 17 bases. This CDR3 is 14 amino acids long. Germline CDR1 reads SNHLY; CDR2 reads FYNNEI. In the original workflow: By means of reference gene primer amplification, nucleated cell counts were estimated. Profiling relied on immunoSEQ multiplex PCR, and the TCRdb table lists in-frame clones only, not all of them. V and J calls and clone size come straight from that table; D and trimming were deduced from the DNA. The sample lists 150,000 to 200,000 clones; about four fifths were seen once. This clone was found once. The sequenced sample consisted of peripheral blood. The clonotype was recovered from a man in his fifties or sixties with active or convalescent COVID-19. V is TRBV2 and J is TRBJ2-5, with D possibly TRBD2 on 5 matching bases. CDR3 nucleotides: TGTGCCAGCAATCCCGGACTTGAGACGGAGACCCAGTACTTC. Translation: CASNPGLETETQYF.